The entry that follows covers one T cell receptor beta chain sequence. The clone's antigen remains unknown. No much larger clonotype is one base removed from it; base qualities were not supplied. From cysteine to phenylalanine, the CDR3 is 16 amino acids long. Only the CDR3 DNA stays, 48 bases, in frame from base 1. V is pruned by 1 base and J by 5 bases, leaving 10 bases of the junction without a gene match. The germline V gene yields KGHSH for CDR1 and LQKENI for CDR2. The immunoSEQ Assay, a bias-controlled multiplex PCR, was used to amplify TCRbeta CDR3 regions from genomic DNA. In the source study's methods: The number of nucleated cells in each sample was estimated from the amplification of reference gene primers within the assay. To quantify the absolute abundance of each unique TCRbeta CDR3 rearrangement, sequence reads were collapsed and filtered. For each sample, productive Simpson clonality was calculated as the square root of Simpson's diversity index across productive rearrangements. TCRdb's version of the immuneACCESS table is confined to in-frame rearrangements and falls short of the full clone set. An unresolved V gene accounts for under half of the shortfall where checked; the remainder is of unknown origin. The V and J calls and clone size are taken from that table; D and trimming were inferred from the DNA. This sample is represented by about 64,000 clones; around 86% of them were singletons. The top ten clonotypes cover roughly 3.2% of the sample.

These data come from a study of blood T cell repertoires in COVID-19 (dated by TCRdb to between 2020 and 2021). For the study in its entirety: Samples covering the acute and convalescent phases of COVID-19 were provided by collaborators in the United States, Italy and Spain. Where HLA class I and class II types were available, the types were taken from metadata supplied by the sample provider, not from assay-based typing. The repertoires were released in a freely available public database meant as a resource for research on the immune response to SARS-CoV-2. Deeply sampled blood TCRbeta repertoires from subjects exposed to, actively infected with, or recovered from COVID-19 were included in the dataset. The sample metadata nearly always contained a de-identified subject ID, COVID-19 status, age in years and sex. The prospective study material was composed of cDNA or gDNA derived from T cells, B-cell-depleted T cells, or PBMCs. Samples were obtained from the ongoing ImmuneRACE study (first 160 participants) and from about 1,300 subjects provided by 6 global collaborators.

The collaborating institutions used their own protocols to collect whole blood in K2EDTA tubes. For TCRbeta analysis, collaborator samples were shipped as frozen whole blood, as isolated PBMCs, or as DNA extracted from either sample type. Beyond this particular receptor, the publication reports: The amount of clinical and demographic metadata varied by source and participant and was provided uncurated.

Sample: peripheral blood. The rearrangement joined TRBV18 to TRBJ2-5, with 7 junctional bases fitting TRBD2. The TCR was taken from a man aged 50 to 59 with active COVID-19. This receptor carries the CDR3 CASSPRGSTSTETQYF. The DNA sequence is TGTGCCAGCTCACCACGCGGGAGCACCTCCACGGAGACCCAGTACTTC.